The rows below give T cell receptor beta chains drawn from one sample of a study of T cell responses to AZD1222 COVID-19 vaccine. Method: immunoSEQ multiplex PCR; TCRdb's copy keeps in-frame clones and lacks some. This sample yields under 110,000 clones, of which 90% are seen a single time; less than 6% belongs to the top ten. The starting material was peripheral blood, obtained on day 0 of AZD1222 vaccination. The receptors were gathered from an adult in good health. Each CDR3 is given with its conserved first and last residue. D genes are given only for firm matches. Not every row has a clone size; where given, it reads once, few, many or a size class.

TRBD1 | NA | TRBJ2-7 | TRBV11-2 | TGTGCCAGCAGCTTCGACAGGGGCTCCTACGAGCAGTACTTC | CASSFDRGSYEQYF
TRBD1 | NA | TRBJ1-1 | TRBV6-1 | TGTGCCAGCACCCTGACAGGGGCGACAGCTTTCTTT | CASTLTGATAFF
NA | NA | TRBJ2-5 | TRBV7-2 | TGTGCCAGCAGCTTAGCGGGTTTTCAAGAGACCCAGTACTTC | CASSLAGFQETQYF
NA | NA | TRBJ2-2 | TRBV7-9 | TGTGCCAGCACGTTCGTCCCCGGGGAGCTGTTTTTT | CASTFVPGELFF
NA | NA | TRBJ1-2 | TRBV7-8 | TGTGCCAGCAGCTTAGTTAGGGAGACAGGAGCTAACTATGGCTACACCTTC | CASSLVRETGANYGYTF
NA | NA | TRBJ1-5 | TRBV29-1 | TGCAGCGTTTCCCGTGAAGACCAGCCCCAGCATTTT | CSVSREDQPQHF
NA | NA | TRBJ2-3 | TRBV10-3 | TGTGCCATCAGTGAGTCAGCAGCGGGTGATACGCAGTATTTT | CAISESAAGDTQYF
NA | NA | TRBJ2-2 | TRBV13 | TGTGCCAGCAGCTCCCGGGGCACCGCGGCCGGGGAGCTGTTTTTT | CASSSRGTAAGELFF
NA | NA | TRBJ1-1 | TRBV12-3/TRBV12-4 | TGTGCCAGCAGTTGGTGGGATAACACTGAAGCTTTCTTT | CASSWWDNTEAFF
TRBD1 | NA | TRBJ1-5 | TRBV6-5 | TGTGCCAGCAGTTACTCGACAGGGGACGATCAGCCCCAGCATTTT | CASSYSTGDDQPQHF
NA | NA | TRBJ1-4 | TRBV19 | TGTGCCAGTAGACGGCCGTCGACTAATGAAAAACTGTTTTTT | CASRRPSTNEKLFF
NA | NA | TRBJ1-4 | TRBV19 | TGTGCCAGTACCCCTGGAGGGTACGCTAATGAAAAACTGTTTTTT | CASTPGGYANEKLFF
NA | NA | TRBJ1-1 | TRBV11-2 | TGTGCCAGCAGCCCCCGTTGGGGGAGCAGGAACACTGAAGCTTTCTTT | CASSPRWGSRNTEAFF
TRBD1 | NA | TRBJ2-1 | TRBV5-1 | TGCGCCAGCAGCTTGGCCCCGGGGACAGCCTACAATGAGCAGTTCTTC | CASSLAPGTAYNEQFF
NA | NA | TRBJ1-2 | TRBV19 | TGTGCCAGTAGTATGGGGTTTGGCTACACCTTC | CASSMGFGYTF
NA | NA | TRBJ2-6 | TRBV10-3 | TGTGCCATCAGCTACGGAGACGCTGGGGCCAACGTCCTGACTTTC | CAISYGDAGANVLTF
TRBD1 | NA | TRBJ1-5 | TRBV30 | TGTGCCTGGAGTGCGGACCTATACAGGGGCTACTATAGCAATCAGCCCCAGCATTTT | CAWSADLYRGYYSNQPQHF
TRBD1 | NA | TRBJ1-6 | TRBV6-6 | TGTGCCCACGCCCGGACAGGGAATAATTCACCCCTCCACTTT | CAHARTGNNSPLHF
NA | NA | TRBJ2-7 | TRBV18 | TGTGCCAGCTCACCTCGACTAGTCCCCAACGAGCAGTACTTC | CASSPRLVPNEQYF
NA | NA | TRBJ2-7 | TRBV10-1 | TGCGCCAGCAGTGAAGGAAGCGGCTACGAGCAGTACTTC | CASSEGSGYEQYF
NA | once | TRBJ1-2 | TRBV9 | TGTGCCAGCAGCGTGGGGGGGAGCTATGGCTACACCTTC | CASSVGGSYGYTF
TRBD1 | NA | TRBJ2-3 | TRBV5-1 | TGCGCCAGCAGCCCGGATACAGGGGGGGATACGCAGTATTTT | CASSPDTGGDTQYF
TRBD1 | NA | TRBJ2-1 | TRBV10-1 | TGCGCCAGCAGTGGACAGGGGAACTGGGAGAATGAGCAGTTCTTC | CASSGQGNWENEQFF
TRBD2 | NA | TRBJ2-2 | TRBV10-3 | TGTGCCATCAGTGATACGGGAAAGCGGGGCACCGGGGAGCTGTTTTTT | CAISDTGKRGTGELFF
TRBD1 | NA | TRBJ2-7 | TRBV28 | TGTGCCAGCAGCTCATCCGGGACAGGGGCTTTTTTCCCAACCTACGAGCAGTACTTC | CASSSSGTGAFFPTYEQYF
TRBD1 | few | TRBJ1-1 | TRBV7-3 | TGTGCCAGCAGCCCGGGACAGGGGAACACTGAAGCTTTCTTT | CASSPGQGNTEAFF
NA | NA | TRBJ2-2 | TRBV9 | TGTGCCAGCAGCGCCCCATACGGGGCGGGCGGGGAGCTGTTTTTT | CASSAPYGAGGELFF
TRBD2 | NA | TRBJ2-4 | TRBV2 | TGTGCCAGCAGTGAAAGGCTAGCGGGAGGTGGCAAAAACATTCAGTACTTC | CASSERLAGGGKNIQYF
NA | NA | TRBJ2-7 | TRBV27 | TGTGCCAGCAGTTTAGGGACGAGGTACGAGCAGTACTTC | CASSLGTRYEQYF
NA | NA | TRBJ1-2 | TRBV14 | TGTGCCAGCAGCCAGGATCTCGCCTATGGCTACACCTTC | CASSQDLAYGYTF
NA | NA | TRBJ2-1 | TRBV7-2 | TGTGCCAGCAACACCTTGTTAGGTCCTTACAATGAGCAGTTCTTC | CASNTLLGPYNEQFF
TRBD2 | NA | TRBJ2-1 | TRBV28 | TGTGCCAGCAGCCCTACTAGCGGAGGCTACAATGAGCAGTTCTTC | CASSPTSGGYNEQFF
NA | once | TRBJ1-1 | TRBV30 | TGTGCCTGGAGTGTACACGGGGGCGGAACTGAAGCTTTCTTT | CAWSVHGGGTEAFF
NA | NA | TRBJ2-7 | TRBV30 | TGTGCCTGGAGTCGGGACACGGCGTACGAGCAGTACTTC | CAWSRDTAYEQYF
TRBD1 | NA | TRBJ2-7 | TRBV7-2 | TGTGCCAGCAGACTACGGACAGGGGGGTACGAGCAGTACTTC | CASRLRTGGYEQYF
NA | NA | TRBJ2-5 | TRBV28 | TGTGCCAGCAGTTCGTCGCAGGGTGGGGAGACCCAGTACTTC | CASSSSQGGETQYF
NA | NA | TRBJ1-1 | TRBV7-2 | TGTGCCAGCAGCTTATCTAGGGGGTTTGAAGCTTTCTTT | CASSLSRGFEAFF
NA | NA | TRBJ1-1 | TRBV5-1 | TGCGCCAGCAGCAGCTCCGGGACGAGGGAAACTGAAGCTTTCTTT | CASSSSGTRETEAFF
TRBD1 | NA | TRBJ1-1 | TRBV6-4 | TGTGCCAGCAGTGAAGGACAGGGGATGAACACTGAAGCTTTCTTT | CASSEGQGMNTEAFF
TRBD1 | NA | TRBJ2-6 | TRBV7-6 | TGTGCCAGCAGCTTAGGCAGGGGGCTCTCTGGGGCCAACGTCCTGACTTTC | CASSLGRGLSGANVLTF
NA | few | TRBJ1-2 | TRBV7-9 | TGTGCCAGCAGCTTGGACATTTATGGCTACACCTTC | CASSLDIYGYTF
TRBD2 | NA | TRBJ2-7 | TRBV4-1 | TGCGCCAGCAGCCTCCGGGGGACTAGCGGGAGTTGGGAGCAGTACTTC | CASSLRGTSGSWEQYF
NA | NA | TRBJ1-5 | TRBV19 | TGTGCCAGTAGTCCCAGACAGGCTCCGAGCAATCAGCCCCAGCATTTT | CASSPRQAPSNQPQHF
TRBD2 | once | TRBJ2-5 | TRBV4-1 | TGCGCCAGCAGCCTCCCCCCCGGGACTAGCGGGGGGCAAGAGACCCAGTACTTC | CASSLPPGTSGGQETQYF
NA | NA | TRBJ1-5 | TRBV18 | TGTGCCAGCTCACCAACGGACAACAATCAGCCCCAGCATTTT | CASSPTDNNQPQHF
NA | NA | TRBJ2-7 | TRBV25-1 | TGTGCCAGCAGCCCGACTGGCTCAACCTACGAGCAGTACTTC | CASSPTGSTYEQYF
NA | NA | TRBJ1-5 | TRBV2 | TGTGCCAGCAGTGATACTTGGGACGGCGGTCAGCCCCAGCATTTT | CASSDTWDGGQPQHF
TRBD1 | NA | TRBJ1-2 | TRBV7-2 | TGTGCCAGCAGCTTATCAGCGTGGACAGGGGAGGGCTACACCTTC | CASSLSAWTGEGYTF
TRBD2 | NA | TRBJ2-1 | TRBV19 | TGTGCCAGTAGTATCTCAGCGGGAATTGGCAATGAGCAGTTCTTC | CASSISAGIGNEQFF
NA | NA | TRBJ1-1 | TRBV9 | TGTGCCAGCAGCGTAGGGGTAAGAGGTACTGAAGCTTTCTTT | CASSVGVRGTEAFF
NA | NA | TRBJ1-5 | TRBV27 | TGTGCCAGCAGTTTTGAGGGGGTCCTCAATCAGCCCCAGCATTTT | CASSFEGVLNQPQHF
TRBD1 | NA | TRBJ1-3 | TRBV9 | TGTGCCAGCAGCGTAGCGACAGGGATCTCTGGAAACACCATATATTTT | CASSVATGISGNTIYF
TRBD1 | NA | TRBJ1-6 | TRBV25-1 | TGTGCCAGCAGTGAATCCCGACCCCTAGGGGGCCTCTCACCCCTCCACTTT | CASSESRPLGGLSPLHF
NA | NA | TRBJ1-4 | TRBV4-1 | TGCGCCAGCAGCCCCTTTCGGAATGAAAAACTGTTTTTT | CASSPFRNEKLFF
NA | NA | TRBJ1-3 | TRBV4-2 | TGTGCCAGCAGCCAACAACAGGGACACTCTGGAAACACCATATATTTT | CASSQQQGHSGNTIYF
TRBD2 | NA | TRBJ2-7 | TRBV6-6 | TGTGCCAGCAGTTACGGGCGGGAGACCATCCACGAGCAGTACTTC | CASSYGRETIHEQYF
NA | NA | TRBJ1-2 | TRBV19 | TGTGCCAGTGGACCTTGGACACTCTATGGCTACACCTTC | CASGPWTLYGYTF
NA | NA | TRBJ2-7 | TRBV5-5 | TGTGCCAGCAGCTTCGGACAGGAGGGTACCTACGAGCAGTACTTC | CASSFGQEGTYEQYF
NA | NA | TRBJ2-3 | TRBV7-3 | TGTGCCAGCAGCTTAACGTATCGCGCTAGCACAGATACGCAGTATTTT | CASSLTYRASTDTQYF
TRBD2 | NA | TRBJ2-5 | TRBV9 | TGTGCCAGCAGCGTAGACGGGAGGCAAGAGACCCAGTACTTC | CASSVDGRQETQYF